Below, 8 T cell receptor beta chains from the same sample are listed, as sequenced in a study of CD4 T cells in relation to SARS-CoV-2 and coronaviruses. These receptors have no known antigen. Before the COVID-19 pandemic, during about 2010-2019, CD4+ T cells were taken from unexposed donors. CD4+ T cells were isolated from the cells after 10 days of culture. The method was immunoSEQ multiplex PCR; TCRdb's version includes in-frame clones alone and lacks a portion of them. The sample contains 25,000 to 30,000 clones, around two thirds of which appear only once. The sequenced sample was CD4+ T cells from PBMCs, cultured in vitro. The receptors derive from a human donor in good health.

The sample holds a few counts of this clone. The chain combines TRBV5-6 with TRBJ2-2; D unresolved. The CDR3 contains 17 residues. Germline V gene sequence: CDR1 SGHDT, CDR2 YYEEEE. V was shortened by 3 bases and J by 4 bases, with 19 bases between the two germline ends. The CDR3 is CASSSPAQPSFTGELFF. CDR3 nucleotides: TGTGCCAGCAGCTCCCCCGCCCAGCCCTCATTCACCGGGGAGCTGTTTTTT.

The CDR3, as DNA: TGTGCCAGCAGAGAGGGGACAGGGCGCCACTATGGCTACACCTTC. This sequence encodes CASREGTGRHYGYTF. The chain couples TRBV6-5 to TRBJ1-2, with 9 bases aligning to TRBD1. Germline lookup yields CDR1 MNHEY and CDR2 SVGAGI. V shed 6 bases, J shed 3 bases, and the junction held 8 bases outside the gene matches. The CDR3 has 15 amino acids.

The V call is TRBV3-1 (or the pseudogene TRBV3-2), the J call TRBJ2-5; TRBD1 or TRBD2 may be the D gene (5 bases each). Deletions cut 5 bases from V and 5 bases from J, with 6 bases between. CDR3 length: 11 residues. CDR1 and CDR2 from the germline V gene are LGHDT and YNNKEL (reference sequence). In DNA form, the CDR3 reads TGTGCCAGCAGCGAGGGGGAGACCCAGTACTTC. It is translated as CASSEGETQYF.

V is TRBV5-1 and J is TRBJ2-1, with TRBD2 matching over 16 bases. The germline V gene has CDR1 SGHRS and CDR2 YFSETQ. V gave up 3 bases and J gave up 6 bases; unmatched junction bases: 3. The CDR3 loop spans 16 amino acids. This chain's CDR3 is CASSSGTSGRANEQFF. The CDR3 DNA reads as TGCGCCAGCAGCTCCGGGACTAGCGGGAGGGCCAATGAGCAGTTCTTC.

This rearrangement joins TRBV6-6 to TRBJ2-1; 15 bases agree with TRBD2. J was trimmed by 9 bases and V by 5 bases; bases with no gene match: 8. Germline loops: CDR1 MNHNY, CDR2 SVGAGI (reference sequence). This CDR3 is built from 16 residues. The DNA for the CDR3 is TGTGCCAGCAGTCCGCGGACTAGCGGGGGGGCCACTGAGCAGTTCTTC. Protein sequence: CASSPRTSGGATEQFF.

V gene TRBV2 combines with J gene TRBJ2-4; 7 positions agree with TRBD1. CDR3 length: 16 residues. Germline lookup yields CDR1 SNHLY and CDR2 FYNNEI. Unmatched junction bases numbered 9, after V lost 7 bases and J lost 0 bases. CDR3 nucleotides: TGTGCCAGCAAACGAGACAGGGCCTTAGCCAAAAACATTCAGTACTTC. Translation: CASKRDRALAKNIQYF.

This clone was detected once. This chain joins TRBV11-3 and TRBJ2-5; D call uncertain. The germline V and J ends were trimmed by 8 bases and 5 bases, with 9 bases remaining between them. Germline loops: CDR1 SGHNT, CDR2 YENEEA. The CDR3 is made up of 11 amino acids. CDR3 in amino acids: CASLSWETQYF. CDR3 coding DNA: TGTGCCAGCCTGAGTTGGGAGACCCAGTACTTC.

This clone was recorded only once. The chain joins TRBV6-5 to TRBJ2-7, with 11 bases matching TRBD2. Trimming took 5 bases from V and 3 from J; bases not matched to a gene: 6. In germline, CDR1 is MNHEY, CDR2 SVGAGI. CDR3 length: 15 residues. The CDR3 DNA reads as TGTGCCAGCAGTCTCACGACTAGCGGGGACTACGAGCAGTACTTC. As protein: CASSLTTSGDYEQYF.